The 27 T cell receptor beta chains listed next were all sequenced from one sample in a study of shared clonotypes between healthy human individuals (dated by TCRdb to 2020 to 2022). CD8 naive samples were obtained by positive selection for CCR7 among CD45RO-negative cells, yielding a CD45RA+CCR7+ population from which TemRA cells were excluded. The library was obtained by the immunoSEQ multiplex PCR assay. As stored in TCRdb, this immuneACCESS dataset retains in-frame rearrangements with V and J assigned. A fraction of the clones does not appear; measured against another copy, unresolved V genes explain less than half of the discrepancy, and the remainder lacks a known reason. The sample data list 660,000 or so clones, and around 96% of these were observed just once. The ten largest clonotypes hold about 0.12% of the sample. Sequencing was carried out using naive CD8+ T cells sorted from blood. The sample's cell subset or site label, in plain terms: CD45RA+CCR7+. The source is a woman aged 25 to 39 in good health.

The chain carries TRBV7-7 and TRBJ2-6; 8 nucleotides line up with TRBD2. Per the germline V gene, CDR1 is SSHAT and CDR2 is FNYEAQ (reference sequence). CDR3 size: 21 residues. After removal of 2 bases from V and 0 bases from J, the junction contained 15 bases not matched to a gene. As DNA, the CDR3 is TGTGCCAGCAGCTTATCGGGCAGCGGGAGATCATGGGACTCTGGGGCCAACGTCCTGACTTTC. Encoded protein: CASSLSGSGRSWDSGANVLTF. Full variable domain (outside the CDR3, taken from reference TRBV7-7 and TRBJ2-6): GAGVSQSPRYKVTKRGQDVTLRCDPISSHATLYWYQQALGQGPEFLTYFNYEAQPDKSGLPSDRFSAERPEGSISTLTIQRTEQRDSAMYRCASSLSGSGRSWDSGANVLTFGAGSRLTVL.

The chain employs TRBV19 and TRBJ2-1; the D gene is possibly TRBD1 (5 bases). This CDR3 spans 17 amino acids. V gave up 3 bases and J gave up 3 bases, with 18 bases separating them. CDR1 is LNHDA, CDR2 SQIVND, per germline (reference sequence). The CDR3 DNA follows: TGTGCCAGTAGTATGGGGCCAATCGACTCCTACTACAATGAGCAGTTCTTC. It codes for CASSMGPIDSYYNEQFF. The full variable domain, its missing parts supplied by reference TRBV19 and TRBJ2-1, is DGGITQSPKYLFRKEGQNVTLSCEQNLNHDAMYWYRQDPGQGLRLIYYSQIVNDFQKGDIAEGYSVSREKKESFPLTVTSAQKNPTAFYLCASSMGPIDSYYNEQFFGPGTRLTVL.

The genes are TRBV10-2 and TRBJ2-7; D is ambiguous. V gave up 2 bases and J gave up 5 bases, with 7 bases separating them. Germline V gives CDR1 WSHSY, CDR2 SAAADI. This CDR3 is built from 12 residues. CDR3 amino acids: CASSEVADEQYF. The CDR3 nucleotides are TGCGCCAGCAGTGAGGTGGCAGACGAGCAGTACTTC.

This clone was detected only a few times. The chain joins TRBV7-2 to TRBJ2-7; weak D call: TRBD1 (6 bases). The germline V gene has CDR1 SGHTA and CDR2 FQGNSA. Trimming took 5 bases from V and 0 from J, leaving 17 bases between them. This CDR3 spans 16 amino acids. This chain's CDR3 is CASSPRTVPSSYEQYF. The CDR3 DNA sequence: TGTGCCAGCAGCCCCCGGACAGTCCCGAGCTCCTACGAGCAGTACTTC.

This chain links TRBV27 with TRBJ1-1; 9 positions match TRBD1. Per the germline V gene, CDR1 is MNHEY and CDR2 is SMNVEV (reference sequence). The CDR3 sequence is 16 residues long. The V and J ends lost 2 bases and 0 bases, in that order; junction bases with no gene match: 4. CDR3 DNA: TGTGCCAGCAGTTTAGGGACAGGGACAATGAACACTGAAGCTTTCTTT. Amino acid sequence: CASSLGTGTMNTEAFF.

The V and J genes are TRBV30 and TRBJ2-6, with a possible D match to TRBD2 (6 bases). V shed 4 bases and J shed 0 bases, with 19 bases lying between them. The CDR3 has 18 amino acids. Germline-derived CDR1 and CDR2 are GTSNPN and SVGIG (reference sequence). DNA for the CDR3: TGTGCCTGGAACCCCGACGGGGGAGATTTCTCTGGGGCCAACGTCCTGACTTTC. Its translation is CAWNPDGGDFSGANVLTF.

Points on this clone: Additional DNA sequences in this sample encode the identical CDR3. The rearrangement uses TRBV6-1 and TRBJ1-2; unclear D gene. Germline-derived CDR1 and CDR2 are MNHNS and SASEGT. V was clipped by 1 base and J by 0 bases, with 9 bases between them. The CDR3 is 15 residues long. The CDR3 coding sequence is TGTGCCAGCAGTGAAGGCGGCGGTGCTAACTATGGCTACACCTTC. This encodes CASSEGGGANYGYTF.

This chain uses TRBV28 with TRBJ2-2; possible D gene TRBD1, 6 bases. This CDR3 spans 15 amino acids. Trimming cost V 4 bases and J 2 bases, with 11 bases left between them. Germline V CDR1 and CDR2: MDHEN, SYDVKM. This CDR3 reads CASSSQGPNTGELFF. CDR3 DNA: TGTGCCAGCAGTTCACAGGGACCTAACACCGGGGAGCTGTTTTTT.

The CDR3 loop reads CATSGEQGKIYEQYF. The DNA for the CDR3 is TGTGCCACCAGCGGGGAACAGGGGAAGATCTACGAGCAGTACTTC. The rearrangement links TRBV15 to TRBJ2-7; TRBD1 matches 7 bases. The CDR3 has 15 residues. V lost 5 bases, J lost 3 bases, and 10 bases stayed unmatched. Germline CDR1 LNHNV, CDR2 YYDKDF (reference sequence). Combining the CDR3 with reference TRBV15 and TRBJ2-7 gives the whole variable domain DAMVIQNPRYQVTQFGKPVTLSCSQTLNHNVMYWYQQKSSQAPKLLFHYYDKDFNNEADTPDNFQSRRPNTSFCFLDIRSPGLGDTAMYLCATSGEQGKIYEQYFGPGTRLTVT.

The chain recombines TRBV27 with TRBJ2-2, with 8 bases that match TRBD2. The ends lost 3 bases at V and 4 bases at J; junction bases unmatched: 7. This CDR3 has 16 amino acids. Germline CDR1 reads MNHEY; CDR2 reads SMNVEV (reference sequence). The chain's CDR3 is CASSFSAGELTGELFF. Written as DNA, the CDR3 is TGTGCCAGCAGTTTTTCAGCGGGAGAGCTCACCGGGGAGCTGTTTTTT.

The chain recombines TRBV28 with TRBJ2-2; unclear D gene. The CDR3 has 14 amino acids. Germline V gene sequence: CDR1 MDHEN, CDR2 SYDVKM. V lost 6 bases, J lost 1 base, and 9 bases lay in between. CDR3 sequence reads: CASSSRLNTGELFF. CDR3 DNA sequence: TGTGCCAGCAGCTCCAGGTTGAACACCGGGGAGCTGTTTTTT.

This chain links TRBV5-5 with TRBJ1-1, with TRBD1 as a possible D gene (5 bases). Trimming left V 3 bases short and J 7 bases short, with 10 bases between. This CDR3 comprises 12 residues. The germline gives CDR1 SGHKS, CDR2 YYEKEE (reference sequence). The CDR3 sequence is CASSWTGGEAFF. In DNA form, the CDR3 reads TGTGCCAGCAGCTGGACGGGGGGTGAAGCTTTCTTT.

V and J are TRBV28 and TRBJ1-5; no firm D call. With 2 bases removed from V and 4 bases from J, the gap between germline ends came to 12 bases. The CDR3 consists of 15 residues. CDR1 is MDHEN, CDR2 SYDVKM, per germline. This CDR3 reads CASSLEAAANQPQHF. CDR3 bases: TGTGCCAGCAGTTTAGAGGCGGCAGCTAATCAGCCCCAGCATTTT.

The chain is built from TRBV4-1 and TRBJ2-1, with D perhaps matching TRBD2 (6 bases). Trimming took 0 bases from V and 0 from J, leaving 21 bases between them. CDR3 length equals 20 residues. Germline assignment: CDR1 MGHRA and CDR2 YSYEKL. The CDR3 region is CASSQDAVRGSGVSYNEQFF. In DNA, the CDR3 is TGCGCCAGCAGCCAAGATGCTGTTCGGGGTAGCGGAGTCTCCTACAATGAGCAGTTCTTC.

The chain carries TRBV19 and TRBJ2-4; tentatively, D is TRBD2 (6 bases). Germline assignment: CDR1 LNHDA and CDR2 SQIVND (reference sequence). V lost 6 bases, J lost 2 bases, and 14 bases lay in between. CDR3 length: 15 amino acids. This chain's CDR3 is CASSLTSNSKNIQYF. The CDR3 DNA follows: TGTGCCAGTAGCCTGACTAGTAATTCCAAAAACATTCAGTACTTC.

This chain connects TRBV7-9 to TRBJ2-1, with 7 bases fitting TRBD2. The CDR3 covers 13 residues. From germline, CDR1 is SEHNR and CDR2 FQNEAQ (reference sequence). The junction had 4 bases not matched to a gene; V was cut back by 4 bases and J by 7 bases. The CDR3 reads CASSSGGRNEQFF. DNA of the CDR3: TGTGCCAGCAGCTCGGGGGGTCGGAATGAGCAGTTCTTC.

This chain uses TRBV30 with TRBJ2-1; no reliable D call. There are 13 residues in the CDR3. The V end lost 0 bases, the J end lost 4 bases, and 7 bases lay between the germline ends. The V gene's germline CDR1 is GTSNPN and CDR2 SVGIG (reference sequence). The CDR3 is CAWSVPNYNEQFF. The CDR3 DNA follows: TGTGCCTGGAGTGTACCCAATTACAATGAGCAGTTCTTC.

The chain combines TRBV28 with TRBJ2-7; 9 bases are shared with TRBD2. The germline V gene has CDR1 MDHEN and CDR2 SYDVKM. The J segment lost 5 bases and the V segment lost 6 bases, leaving 5 bases of the junction unmatched. This CDR3 contains 13 residues. The CDR3 is CASRIAGEDEQYF. The CDR3 DNA sequence: TGTGCCAGCAGAATAGCGGGAGAGGACGAGCAGTACTTC.

The genes are TRBV28 and TRBJ2-7; possibly TRBD1 or TRBD2 for D (5 bases each). The CDR3 totals 12 residues. Trimming removed 7 bases from V and 5 bases from J, with 12 bases in between. Germline CDR1 reads MDHEN; CDR2 reads SYDVKM. DNA for the CDR3: TGTGCCAGCAACAGAGGGGTCGACGAGCAGTACTTC. Translating it yields CASNRGVDEQYF.

The rearrangement uses TRBV27 and TRBJ2-7; 8 bases match TRBD2. The CDR3 sequence is 12 residues long. Per germline, CDR1 MNHEY and CDR2 SMNVEV (reference sequence). V trimming: 5 bases; J trimming: 6 bases; junction bases outside the gene matches: 3. For the CDR3, the DNA is TGTGCCAGCAGTCCGGGGGGGGCCGAGCAGTACTTC. Translated: CASSPGGAEQYF.

The chain recombines TRBV19 with TRBJ1-5; TRBD1 is a possible D gene (5 bases). The ends were cut back, 3 bases at V and 1 base at J, with 10 bases in the middle. CDR1 LNHDA and CDR2 SQIVND come from the germline V gene (reference sequence). CDR3 length: 15 amino acids. The CDR3 loop reads CASSIQTVSNQPQHF. The CDR3, as DNA: TGTGCCAGTAGTATCCAGACAGTAAGCAATCAGCCCCAGCATTTT.

The V gene is TRBV2, the J gene TRBJ2-2; no clear D. In germline, CDR1 is SNHLY, CDR2 FYNNEI. V lost 6 bases and J lost 5, with 7 bases in between. The CDR3 is made up of 12 amino acids. This chain's CDR3 is CASSGRTGELFF. DNA for the CDR3: TGTGCCAGCAGCGGAAGGACCGGGGAGCTGTTTTTT.

The chain carries TRBV27 and TRBJ1-3, with D maybe TRBD1 (5 bases). The CDR3 is 16 amino acids. Trimming pared 2 bases from V and 4 bases from J, leaving 15 bases between. Germline CDR1 is MNHEY and CDR2 is SMNVEV (reference sequence). Written as DNA, the CDR3 is TGTGCCAGCAGTTTACGGAAAGGGGTCGGCGGAAACACCATATATTTT. Its translation is CASSLRKGVGGNTIYF.

The chain carries TRBV27 and TRBJ2-1, with 9 nucleotides matching TRBD2. V shed 5 bases, J shed 3 bases, and the junction held 5 bases outside the gene matches. This CDR3 is built from 15 residues. Per germline, CDR1 MNHEY and CDR2 SMNVEV (reference sequence). CDR3 sequence reads: CASSIGLAIYNEQFF. The CDR3 nucleotides are TGTGCCAGCAGTATAGGACTAGCGATCTACAATGAGCAGTTCTTC.

The V gene is TRBV10-1, the J gene TRBJ1-3, with TRBD1 as a possible D gene (6 bases). The CDR3 length is 15 residues. The ends were cut back, 11 bases at V and 4 bases at J, with 21 bases in the middle. CDR1 is WNHNN, CDR2 SYGVQD, per germline (reference sequence). CDR3 in DNA: TGCGCCCCCAGCTGGGGGCGCAAACGGGGAAACACCATATATTTT. It encodes CAPSWGRKRGNTIYF.

The CDR3 coding sequence is TGCAGCGTTGGTGGCGCGGGAGAGGGCTACGAGCAGTACTTC. This encodes CSVGGAGEGYEQYF. The chain links TRBV29-1 to TRBJ2-5; 7 nucleotides line up with TRBD2. The DNA end lines up better with TRBJ2-7; the J call may be wrong. This CDR3 is built from 14 residues. Per germline, CDR1 SQVTM and CDR2 ANQGSEA.

DNA for the CDR3: TGCGCCAGCAGCTGGGACACCGTTTTCTCCGGGGAGCTGTTTTTT. Amino acids: CASSWDTVFSGELFF. This chain links TRBV5-1 with TRBJ2-2, with D perhaps TRBD1 (6 bases). Trimming shortened V by 3 bases and J by 6 bases, and 15 bases separated the two germline ends. The germline CDR1 and CDR2 sequences are SGHRS and YFSETQ. This CDR3 spans 15 amino acids.